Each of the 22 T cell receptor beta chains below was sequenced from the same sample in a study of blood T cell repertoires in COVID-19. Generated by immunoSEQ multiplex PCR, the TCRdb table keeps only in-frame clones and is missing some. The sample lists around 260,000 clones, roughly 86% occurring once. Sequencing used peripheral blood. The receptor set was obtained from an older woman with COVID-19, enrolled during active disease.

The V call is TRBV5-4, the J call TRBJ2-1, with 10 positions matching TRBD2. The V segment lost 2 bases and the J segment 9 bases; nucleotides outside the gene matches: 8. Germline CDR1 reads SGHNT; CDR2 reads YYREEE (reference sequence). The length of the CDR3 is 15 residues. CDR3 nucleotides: TGTGCCAGCAGCTTCGACGGGACTAGCGATAGTGAGCAGTTCTTC. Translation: CASSFDGTSDSEQFF.

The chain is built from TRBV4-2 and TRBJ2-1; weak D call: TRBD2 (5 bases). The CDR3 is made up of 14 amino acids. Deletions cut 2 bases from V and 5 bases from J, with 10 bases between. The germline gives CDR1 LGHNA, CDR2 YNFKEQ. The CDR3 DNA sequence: TGTGCCAGCAGCCAACCGGGGTCCCACAATGAGCAGTTCTTC. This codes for CASSQPGSHNEQFF.

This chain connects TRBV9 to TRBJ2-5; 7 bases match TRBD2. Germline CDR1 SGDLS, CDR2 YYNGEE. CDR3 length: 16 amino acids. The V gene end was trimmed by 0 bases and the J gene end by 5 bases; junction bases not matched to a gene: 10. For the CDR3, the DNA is TGTGCCAGCAGCGTAGAGGTGGGGGGGACGTGGGAGACCCAGTACTTC. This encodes CASSVEVGGTWETQYF.

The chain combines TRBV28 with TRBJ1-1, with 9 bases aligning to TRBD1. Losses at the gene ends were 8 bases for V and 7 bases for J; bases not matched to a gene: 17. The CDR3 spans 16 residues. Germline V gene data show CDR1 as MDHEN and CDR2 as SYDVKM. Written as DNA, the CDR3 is TGTGCCAGCCATTCCCACCTCGGACAGGGGCCTCTTGAAGCTTTCTTT. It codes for CASHSHLGQGPLEAFF.

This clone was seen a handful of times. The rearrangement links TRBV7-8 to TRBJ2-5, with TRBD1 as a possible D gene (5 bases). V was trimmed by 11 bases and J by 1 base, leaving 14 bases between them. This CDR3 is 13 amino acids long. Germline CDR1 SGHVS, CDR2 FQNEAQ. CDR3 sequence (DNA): TGTGCCTCTATGAGACAGCCCCAAGAGACCCAGTACTTC. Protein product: CASMRQPQETQYF. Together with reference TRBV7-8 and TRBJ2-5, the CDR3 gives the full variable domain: GAGVSQSPRYKVAKRGQDVALRCDPISGHVSLFWYQQALGQGPEFLTYFQNEAQLDKSGLPSDRFFAERPEGSVSTLKIQRTQQEDSAVYLCASMRQPQETQYFGPGTRLLVL.

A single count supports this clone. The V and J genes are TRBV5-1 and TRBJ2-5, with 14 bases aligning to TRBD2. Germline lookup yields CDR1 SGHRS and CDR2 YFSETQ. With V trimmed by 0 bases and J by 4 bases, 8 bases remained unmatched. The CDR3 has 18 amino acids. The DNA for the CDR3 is TGCGCCAGCAGCTTGGAACCCCCGACTAGCGGGAGGGCAGAGACCCAGTACTTC. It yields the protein CASSLEPPTSGRAETQYF.

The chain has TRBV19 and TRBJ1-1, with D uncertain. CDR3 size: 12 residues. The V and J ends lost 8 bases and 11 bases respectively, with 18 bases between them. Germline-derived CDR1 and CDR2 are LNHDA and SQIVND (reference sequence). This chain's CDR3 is CASSSGGRRAFF. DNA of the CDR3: TGTGCCAGTTCCTCAGGTGGGCGTAGGGCTTTCTTT.

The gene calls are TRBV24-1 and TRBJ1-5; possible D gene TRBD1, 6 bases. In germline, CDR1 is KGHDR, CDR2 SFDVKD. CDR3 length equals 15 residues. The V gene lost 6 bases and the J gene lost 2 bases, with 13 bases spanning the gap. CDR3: CATSSRGEGNQPQHF. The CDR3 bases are TGTGCCACCAGTAGCAGGGGAGAAGGCAATCAGCCCCAGCATTTT.

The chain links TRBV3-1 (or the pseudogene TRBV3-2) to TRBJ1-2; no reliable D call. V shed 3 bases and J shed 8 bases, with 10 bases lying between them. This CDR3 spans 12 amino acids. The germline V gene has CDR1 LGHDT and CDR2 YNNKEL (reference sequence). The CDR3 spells CASSHPPGGYTF. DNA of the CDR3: TGTGCCAGCAGCCACCCACCCGGGGGCTACACCTTC.

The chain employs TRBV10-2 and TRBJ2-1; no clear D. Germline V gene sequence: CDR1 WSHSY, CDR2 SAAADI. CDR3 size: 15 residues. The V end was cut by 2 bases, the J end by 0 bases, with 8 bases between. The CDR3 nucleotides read TGCGCCAGCAGTGAGCCGTTGAGCTCCTACAATGAGCAGTTCTTC. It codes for CASSEPLSSYNEQFF.

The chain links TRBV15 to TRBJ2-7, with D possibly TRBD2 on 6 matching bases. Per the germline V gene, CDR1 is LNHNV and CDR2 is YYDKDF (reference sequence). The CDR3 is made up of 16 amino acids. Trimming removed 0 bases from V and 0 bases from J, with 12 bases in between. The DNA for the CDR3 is TGTGCCACCAGCAGAGACCTAGCGACACGCTCCTACGAGCAGTACTTC. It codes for CATSRDLATRSYEQYF.

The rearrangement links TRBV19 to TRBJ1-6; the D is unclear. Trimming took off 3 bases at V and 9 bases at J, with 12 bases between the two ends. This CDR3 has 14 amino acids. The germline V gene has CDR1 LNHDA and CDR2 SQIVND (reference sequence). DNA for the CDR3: TGTGCCAGTAGTATTGGAGGGAAGAGTTCACCCCTCCACTTT. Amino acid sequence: CASSIGGKSSPLHF.

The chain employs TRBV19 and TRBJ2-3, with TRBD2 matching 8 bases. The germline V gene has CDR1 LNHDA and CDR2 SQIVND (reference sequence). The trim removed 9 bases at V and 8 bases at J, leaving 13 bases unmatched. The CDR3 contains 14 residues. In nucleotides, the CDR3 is TGTGCCAGCAAGACTAGCGCCGCACAGATTACGCAGTATTTT. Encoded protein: CASKTSAAQITQYF.

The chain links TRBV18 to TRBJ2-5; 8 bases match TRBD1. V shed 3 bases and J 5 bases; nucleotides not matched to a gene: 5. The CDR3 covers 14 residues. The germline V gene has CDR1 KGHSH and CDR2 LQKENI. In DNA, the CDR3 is TGTGCCAGCTCACCTAACCAGGGGGCGGAGACCCAGTACTTC. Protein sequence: CASSPNQGAETQYF.

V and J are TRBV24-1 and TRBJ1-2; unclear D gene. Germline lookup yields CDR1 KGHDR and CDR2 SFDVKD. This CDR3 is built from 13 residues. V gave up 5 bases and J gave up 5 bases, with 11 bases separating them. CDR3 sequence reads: CATSGLGPYGYTF. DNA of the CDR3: TGTGCCACCAGTGGTCTTGGGCCGTATGGCTACACCTTC.

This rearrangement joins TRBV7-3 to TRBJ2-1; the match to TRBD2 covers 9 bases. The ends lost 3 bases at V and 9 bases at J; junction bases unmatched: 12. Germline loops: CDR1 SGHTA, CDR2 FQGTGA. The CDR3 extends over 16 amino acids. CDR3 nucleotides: TGTGCCAGCAGCTTTGGGCGGGAGGGCCAAGGGGGTGAGCAGTTCTTC. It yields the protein CASSFGREGQGGEQFF.

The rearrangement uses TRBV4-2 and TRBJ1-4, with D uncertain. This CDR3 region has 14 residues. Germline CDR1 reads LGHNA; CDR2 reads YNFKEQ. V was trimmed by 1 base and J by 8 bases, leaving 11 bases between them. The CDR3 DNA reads TGTGCCAGCAGCCAAGGTGAGGGTGCCGAAAAACTGTTTTTT. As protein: CASSQGEGAEKLFF.

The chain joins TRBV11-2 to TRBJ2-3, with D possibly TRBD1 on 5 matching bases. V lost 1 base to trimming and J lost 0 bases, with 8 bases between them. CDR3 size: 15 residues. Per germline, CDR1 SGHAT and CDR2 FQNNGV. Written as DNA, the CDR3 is TGTGCCAGCAGCTTAGGGACATCTAGCACAGATACGCAGTATTTT. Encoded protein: CASSLGTSSTDTQYF.

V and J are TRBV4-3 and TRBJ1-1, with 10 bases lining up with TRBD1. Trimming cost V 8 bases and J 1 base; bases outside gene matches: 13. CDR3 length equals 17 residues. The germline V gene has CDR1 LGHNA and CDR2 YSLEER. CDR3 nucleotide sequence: TGCGCCAGCCCCTCATCGACAGGGGGCGAGTCGAACACTGAAGCTTTCTTT. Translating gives CASPSSTGGESNTEAFF.

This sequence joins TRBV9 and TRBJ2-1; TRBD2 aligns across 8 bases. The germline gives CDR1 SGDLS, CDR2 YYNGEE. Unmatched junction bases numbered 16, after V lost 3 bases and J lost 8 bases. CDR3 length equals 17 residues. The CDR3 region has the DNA TGTGCCAGCAGCGACGAAGCGTCCAGCGGGAGAAGGGATGAGCAGTTCTTC. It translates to CASSDEASSGRRDEQFF.

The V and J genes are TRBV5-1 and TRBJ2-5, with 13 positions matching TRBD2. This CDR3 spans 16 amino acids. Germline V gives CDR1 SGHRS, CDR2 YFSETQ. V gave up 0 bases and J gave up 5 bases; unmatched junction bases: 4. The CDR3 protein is CASSLGGLAGDETQYF. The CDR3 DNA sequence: TGCGCCAGCAGCTTGGGAGGACTAGCGGGAGACGAGACCCAGTACTTC.

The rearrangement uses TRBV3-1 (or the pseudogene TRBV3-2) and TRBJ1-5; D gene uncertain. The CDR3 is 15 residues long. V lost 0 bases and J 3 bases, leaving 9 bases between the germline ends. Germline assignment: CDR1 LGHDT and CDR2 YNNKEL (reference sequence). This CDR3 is CASSQDRVPNQPQHF. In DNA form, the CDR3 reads TGTGCCAGCAGCCAAGATCGAGTCCCCAATCAGCCCCAGCATTTT.